What follows describes a single T cell receptor beta chain. The antigen remains unidentified. This entry comes from a study of identical twins. General observations from the study: Modelling approaches yielded underestimates of out-of-frame TCR alpha sharing between monozygotic twins. For cord blood, abundant beta clonotypes had fewer insertions, unlike memory repertoires, which showed none. In beta out-of-frame sequences, the excess sharing between twins was weaker.

Between the trimmed V and J ends, which lost 1 base and 8 bases, there was a span of 19 bases. CDR1 and CDR2 (germline): LGHNA, YNFKEQ. The CDR3 consists of 16 residues. A universal primer site was added by template switching, and unique molecular identifiers were carried by the cDNA. From the 5' RACE reads, TCRdb called clonotypes with MiXCR, one entry per CDR3 protein. The repertoire has 1.5 million to 2 million distinct CDR3 sequences, around a third of them found once; the top ten carry about 0.3%. J is TRBJ2-3 and V is TRBV4-2; D tentatively fits TRBD1 or TRBD2 (6 bases each). The sequenced material came from cord blood. The sequence was obtained from a newborn girl in good health. The CDR3 nucleotides are TGTGCCAGCAGCCAAGTTACAGAGGGGGGTTACTTTACGCAGTATTTT. Protein sequence: CASSQVTEGGYFTQYF.